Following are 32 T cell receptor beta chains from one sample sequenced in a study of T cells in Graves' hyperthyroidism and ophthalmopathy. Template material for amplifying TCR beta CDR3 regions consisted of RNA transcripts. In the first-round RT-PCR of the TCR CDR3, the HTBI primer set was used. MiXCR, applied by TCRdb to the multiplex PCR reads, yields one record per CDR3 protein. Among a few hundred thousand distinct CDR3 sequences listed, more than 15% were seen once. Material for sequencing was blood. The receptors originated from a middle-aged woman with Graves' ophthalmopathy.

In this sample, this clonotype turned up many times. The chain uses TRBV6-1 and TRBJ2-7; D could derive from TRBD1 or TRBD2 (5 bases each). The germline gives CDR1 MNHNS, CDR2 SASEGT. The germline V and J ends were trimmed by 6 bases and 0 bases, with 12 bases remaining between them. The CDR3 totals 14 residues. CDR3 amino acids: CASRNRDGSYEQYF. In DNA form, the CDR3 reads TGTGCCAGCAGGAACCGGGACGGCTCCTACGAGCAGTACTTC.

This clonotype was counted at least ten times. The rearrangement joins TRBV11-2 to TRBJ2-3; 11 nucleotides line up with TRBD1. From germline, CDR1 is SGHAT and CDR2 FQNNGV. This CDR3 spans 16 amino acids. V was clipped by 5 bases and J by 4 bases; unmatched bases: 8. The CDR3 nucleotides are TGTGCCAGCAGCCATTCCGGGACAGGGGGGCCAGATACGCAGTATTTT. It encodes CASSHSGTGGPDTQYF.

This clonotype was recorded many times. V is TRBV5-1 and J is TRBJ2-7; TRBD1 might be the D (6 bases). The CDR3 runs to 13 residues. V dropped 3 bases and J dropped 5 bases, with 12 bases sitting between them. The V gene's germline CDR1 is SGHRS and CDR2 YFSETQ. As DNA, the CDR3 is TGCGCCAGCAGCTACCAGGGGTTCGACGAGCAGTACTTC. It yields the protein CASSYQGFDEQYF.

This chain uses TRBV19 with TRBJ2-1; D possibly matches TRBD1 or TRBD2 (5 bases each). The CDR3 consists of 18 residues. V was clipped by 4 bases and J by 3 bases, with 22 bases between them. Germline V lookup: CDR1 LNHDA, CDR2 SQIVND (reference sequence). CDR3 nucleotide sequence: TGTGCCAGTAGTAGGGACCCTCCCTATAGCATCGACTACAATGAGCAGTTCTTC. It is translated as CASSRDPPYSIDYNEQFF.

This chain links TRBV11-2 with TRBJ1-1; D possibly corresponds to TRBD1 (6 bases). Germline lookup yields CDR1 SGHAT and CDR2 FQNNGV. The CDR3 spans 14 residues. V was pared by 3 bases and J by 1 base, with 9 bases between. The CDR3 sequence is CASSFPGQNTEAFF. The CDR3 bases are TGTGCCAGCAGCTTCCCGGGACAGAACACTGAAGCTTTCTTT.

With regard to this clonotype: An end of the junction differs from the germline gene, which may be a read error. CDR3 loop: CASSLPPNTGELLF. The CDR3 DNA is TGTGCCAGCAGTTTACCGCCTAACACCGGGGAGCTGCTTTTT. The chain combines TRBV12-3 or TRBV12-4 with TRBJ2-2; the D gene is possibly TRBD2 (5 bases). This CDR3 is built from 14 residues.

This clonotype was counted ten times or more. In nucleotides, the CDR3 is TGTGCCAGCAGTTACTCAGGGTCGACCCTCACAGATACGCAGTATTTT. It translates to CASSYSGSTLTDTQYF. The chain has TRBV6-6 and TRBJ2-3; D gene ambiguous. Germline V gene data show CDR1 as MNHNY and CDR2 as SVGAGI (reference sequence). The CDR3 extends over 16 amino acids. V shed 0 bases and J shed 2 bases, with 12 bases lying between them.

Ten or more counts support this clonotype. The CDR3 region has the DNA TGCAGTCTCAGGGGGGGATCCTACGAGCAGTACTTC. This translates into CSLRGGSYEQYF. This chain joins TRBV20-1 and TRBJ2-7, with D perhaps being TRBD1 or TRBD2 (7 bases each). The length of the CDR3 is 12 residues. Germline values: CDR1 DFQATT, CDR2 SNEGSKA (reference sequence). Between the trimmed V and J ends, which lost 8 bases and 1 base, there was a span of 12 bases.

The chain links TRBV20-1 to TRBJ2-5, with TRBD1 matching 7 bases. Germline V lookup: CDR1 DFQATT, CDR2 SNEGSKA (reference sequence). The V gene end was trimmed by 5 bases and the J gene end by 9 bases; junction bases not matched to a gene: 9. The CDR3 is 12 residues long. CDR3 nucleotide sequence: TGCAGTGCTGATAAAACAGGGGTCGCCCAGTACTTC. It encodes CSADKTGVAQYF.

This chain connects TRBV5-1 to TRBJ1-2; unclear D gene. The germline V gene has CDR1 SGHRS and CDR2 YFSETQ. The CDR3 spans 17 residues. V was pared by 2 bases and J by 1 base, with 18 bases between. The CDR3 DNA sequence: TGCGCCAGCAGCTTCTCCCCCGGCGGAACCCTTAACTATGGCTACACCTTC. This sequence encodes CASSFSPGGTLNYGYTF.

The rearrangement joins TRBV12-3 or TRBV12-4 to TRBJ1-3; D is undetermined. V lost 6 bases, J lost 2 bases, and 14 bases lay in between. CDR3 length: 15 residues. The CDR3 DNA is TGTGCCAGCAGATATCACGACCCGACTGGAAACACCATATATTTT. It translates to CASRYHDPTGNTIYF.

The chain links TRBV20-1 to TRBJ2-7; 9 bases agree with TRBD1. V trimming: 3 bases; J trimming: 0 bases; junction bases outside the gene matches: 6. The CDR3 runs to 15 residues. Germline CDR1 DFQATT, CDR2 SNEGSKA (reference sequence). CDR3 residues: CSARSAGQGSYEQYF. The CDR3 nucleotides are TGCAGTGCTAGGTCTGCGGGACAGGGCTCCTACGAGCAGTACTTC.

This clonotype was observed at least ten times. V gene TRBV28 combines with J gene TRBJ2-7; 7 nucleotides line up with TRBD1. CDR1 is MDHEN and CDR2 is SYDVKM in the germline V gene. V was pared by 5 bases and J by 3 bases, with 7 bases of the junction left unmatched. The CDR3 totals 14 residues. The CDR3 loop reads CASSPPDRFYEQYF. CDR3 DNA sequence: TGTGCCAGCAGTCCCCCGGACAGGTTCTACGAGCAGTACTTC.

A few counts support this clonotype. CDR3 DNA sequence: TGTGCCAGCAGCTTGGGGACAGGGCATCCGAACACCGGGGAGCTGTTTTTT. It codes for CASSLGTGHPNTGELFF. The V and J genes are TRBV5-8 and TRBJ2-2; TRBD1 matches at 8 bases. Germline V gene data show CDR1 as SGHTS and CDR2 as YDEGEE. The CDR3 contains 17 residues. The J segment lost 0 bases and the V segment lost 0 bases, leaving 4 bases of the junction unmatched. The variable domain in full, with the rest retrieved from reference TRBV5-8 and TRBJ2-2, is EAGVTQSPTHLIKTRGQQATLRCSPISGHTSVYWYQQALGLGLQFLLWYDEGEERNRGNFPPRFSGRQFPNYSSELNVNALELEDSALYLCASSLGTGHPNTGELFFGEGSRLTVL.

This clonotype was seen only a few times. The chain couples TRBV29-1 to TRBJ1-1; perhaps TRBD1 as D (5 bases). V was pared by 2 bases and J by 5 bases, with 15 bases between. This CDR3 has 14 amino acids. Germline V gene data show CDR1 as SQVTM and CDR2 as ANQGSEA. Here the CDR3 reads CSVELPGRGTEAFF. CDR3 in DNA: TGCAGCGTTGAACTCCCCGGCCGGGGGACTGAAGCTTTCTTT.

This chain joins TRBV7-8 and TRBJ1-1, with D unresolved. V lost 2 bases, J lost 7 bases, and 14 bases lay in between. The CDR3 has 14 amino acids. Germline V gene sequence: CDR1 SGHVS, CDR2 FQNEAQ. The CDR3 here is CASSLQFLAGEAFF. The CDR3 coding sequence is TGTGCCAGCAGCTTACAGTTTTTGGCAGGTGAAGCTTTCTTT.

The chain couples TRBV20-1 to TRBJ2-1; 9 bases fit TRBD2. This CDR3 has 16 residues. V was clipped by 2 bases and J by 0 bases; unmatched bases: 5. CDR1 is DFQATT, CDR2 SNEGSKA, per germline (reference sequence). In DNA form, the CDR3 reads TGCAGTGCTAGACTCCTTAGCGGGAGCTCCTACAATGAGCAGTTCTTC. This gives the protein CSARLLSGSSYNEQFF.

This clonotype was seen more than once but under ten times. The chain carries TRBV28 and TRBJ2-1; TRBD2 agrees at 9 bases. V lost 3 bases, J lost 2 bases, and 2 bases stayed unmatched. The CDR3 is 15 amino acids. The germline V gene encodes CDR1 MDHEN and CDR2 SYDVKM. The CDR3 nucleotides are TGTGCCAGCAGTTTCGTAGCGGGAGCCTACAATGAGCAGTTCTTC. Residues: CASSFVAGAYNEQFF.

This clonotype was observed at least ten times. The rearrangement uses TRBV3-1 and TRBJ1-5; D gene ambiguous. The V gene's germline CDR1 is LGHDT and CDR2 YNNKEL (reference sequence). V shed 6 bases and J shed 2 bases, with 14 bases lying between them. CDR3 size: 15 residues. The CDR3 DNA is TGTGCCAGCAGTCGCCCTCGCTGGGGCAATCAGCCCCAGCATTTT. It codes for CASSRPRWGNQPQHF.

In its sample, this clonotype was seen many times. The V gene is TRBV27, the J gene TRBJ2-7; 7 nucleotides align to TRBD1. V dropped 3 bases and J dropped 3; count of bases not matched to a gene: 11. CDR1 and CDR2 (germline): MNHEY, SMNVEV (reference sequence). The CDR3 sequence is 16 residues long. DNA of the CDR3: TGTGCCAGCAGTTTCCAGGCTCTCAGGGGGAACTACGAGCAGTACTTC. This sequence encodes CASSFQALRGNYEQYF.

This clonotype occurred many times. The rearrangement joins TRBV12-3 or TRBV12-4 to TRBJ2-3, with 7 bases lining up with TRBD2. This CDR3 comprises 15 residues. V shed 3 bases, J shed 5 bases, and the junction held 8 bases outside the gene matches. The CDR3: CASSLWGRAKDTQYF. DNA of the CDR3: TGTGCCAGCAGTTTGTGGGGGAGGGCCAAAGATACGCAGTATTTT.

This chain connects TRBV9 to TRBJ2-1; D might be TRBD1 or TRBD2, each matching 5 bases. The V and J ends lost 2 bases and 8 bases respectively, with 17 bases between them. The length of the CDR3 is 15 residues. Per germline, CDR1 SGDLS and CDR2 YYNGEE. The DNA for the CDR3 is TGTGCCAGCAGCGTCACTGGGACGTCTCGTGATGAGCAGTTCTTC. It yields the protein CASSVTGTSRDEQFF.

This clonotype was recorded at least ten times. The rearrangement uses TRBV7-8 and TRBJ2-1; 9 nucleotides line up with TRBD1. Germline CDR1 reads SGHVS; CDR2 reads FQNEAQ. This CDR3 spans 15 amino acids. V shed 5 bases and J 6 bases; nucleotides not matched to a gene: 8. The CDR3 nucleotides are TGTGCCAGCAGCCGGACACAGGGGGCAGGCAATGAGCAGTTCTTC. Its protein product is CASSRTQGAGNEQFF.

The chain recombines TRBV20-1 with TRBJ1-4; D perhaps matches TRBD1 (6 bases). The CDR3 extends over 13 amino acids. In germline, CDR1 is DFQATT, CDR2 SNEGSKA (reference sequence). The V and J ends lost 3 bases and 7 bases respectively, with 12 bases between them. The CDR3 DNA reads TGCAGTGCTAGTTACGGGGGCCGTGAAAAACTGTTTTTT. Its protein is CSASYGGREKLFF.

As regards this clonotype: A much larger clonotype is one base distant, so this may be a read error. The CDR3 DNA follows: TGTGCCGGCAGTGAAGGCAGGGGGGGAAGCAATCAGCCCCAGCATTTT. Encoded protein: CAGSEGRGGSNQPQHF. This chain joins TRBV6-1 and TRBJ1-5, with 7 nucleotides matching TRBD1. The CDR3 extends over 16 amino acids. Germline V gene lookup returns CDR1 MNHNS and CDR2 SASEGT.

The DNA for the CDR3 is TGCGCCAGCAGCTTTGAGACAGGGGGTTTGTCAGATACGCAGTATTTT. Translated, it gives CASSFETGGLSDTQYF. The V gene is TRBV5-1, the J gene TRBJ2-3, with 9 bases that match TRBD1. Germline trimming cut 2 bases from V and 4 bases from J; bases unmatched to any gene: 8. There are 16 residues in the CDR3. Looked up from germline, CDR1 is SGHRS and CDR2 is YFSETQ.

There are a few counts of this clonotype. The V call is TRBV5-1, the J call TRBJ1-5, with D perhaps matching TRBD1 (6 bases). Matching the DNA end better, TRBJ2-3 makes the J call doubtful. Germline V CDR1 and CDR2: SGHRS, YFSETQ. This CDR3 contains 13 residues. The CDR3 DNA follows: TGCGCCAGTTCCCTAGGTAAAGGACAGCCCCAGTATTTT. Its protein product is CASSLGKGQPQYF.

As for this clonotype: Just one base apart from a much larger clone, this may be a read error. The chain's CDR3 is CASSSGQGAPWYEQYF. CDR3 nucleotides: TGTGCCAGCAGTTCGGGACAGGGGGCCCCGTGGTACGAGCAGTACTTC. This chain links TRBV2 with TRBJ2-7, with TRBD1 matching over 12 bases. The ends lost 5 bases at V and 4 bases at J; junction bases unmatched: 9. CDR3 length: 16 residues. From germline, CDR1 is SNHLY and CDR2 FYNNEI.

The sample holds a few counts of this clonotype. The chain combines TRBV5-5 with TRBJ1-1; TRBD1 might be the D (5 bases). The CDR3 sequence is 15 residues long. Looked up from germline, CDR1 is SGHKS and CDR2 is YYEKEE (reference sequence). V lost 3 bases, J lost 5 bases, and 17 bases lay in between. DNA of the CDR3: TGTGCCAGCAGCTCCGAGGGGTCCTCGGGAACTGAAGCTTTCTTT. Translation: CASSSEGSSGTEAFF.

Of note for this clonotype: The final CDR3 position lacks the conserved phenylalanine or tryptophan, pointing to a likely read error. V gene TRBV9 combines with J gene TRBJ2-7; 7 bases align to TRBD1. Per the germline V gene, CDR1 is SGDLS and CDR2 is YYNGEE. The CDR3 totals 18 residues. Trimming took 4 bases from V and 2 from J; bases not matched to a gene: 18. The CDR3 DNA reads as TGTGCCAGCAGCCTGAAGGAAATTCGACAGGGTTTCGCCTACGAGCAGTACCTC. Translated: CASSLKEIRQGFAYEQYL.

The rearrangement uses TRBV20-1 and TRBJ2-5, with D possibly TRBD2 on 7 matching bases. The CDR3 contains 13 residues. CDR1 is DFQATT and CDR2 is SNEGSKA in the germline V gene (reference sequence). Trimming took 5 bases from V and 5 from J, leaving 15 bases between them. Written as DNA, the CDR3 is TGCAGTGCTGAGGGGGGGGAAGGGGAGACCCAGTACTTC. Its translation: CSAEGGEGETQYF.

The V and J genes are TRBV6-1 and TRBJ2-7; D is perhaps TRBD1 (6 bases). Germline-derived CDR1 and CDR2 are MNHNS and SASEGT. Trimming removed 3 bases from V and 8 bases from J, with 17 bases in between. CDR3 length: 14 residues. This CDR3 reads CASSERRQAPKQYF. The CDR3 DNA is TGTGCCAGCAGTGAGAGACGACAGGCCCCTAAGCAGTACTTC.